This T cell receptor (beta chain) was obtained from a study of T cell responses to AZD1222 COVID-19 vaccine. Study information: Recipients boosted at about 4 weeks or about 12 weeks are pooled.

The CDR3 runs 15 residues. V was clipped by 5 bases and J by 8 bases; unmatched bases: 9. The germline CDR1 and CDR2 sequences are SGHTA and FQGNSA. Whole-study results and caveats: It should be noted that donors were predominantly white British and more often female, and clonal diversity was possibly underestimated. Seropositive at baseline were only a handful of AZD1222 recipients. Spike-wide coverage was observed for vaccine-associated CD4 TCRs, with dominant responses at 160-218 and 743-854.

Here immunoSEQ multiplex PCR was the method, and the copy in TCRdb shows in-frame clones only, minus some. The sample gives approximately 150,000 clones, around 94% of which show up once; about 1.3% is in the top ten. Remarks on this clone: What it binds is not known.

Sequencing used peripheral blood, obtained on day 0 of AZD1222 vaccination. This rearrangement joins TRBV7-2 to TRBJ1-2; TRBD1 aligns across 12 bases. This sequence was found in an adult in good health. As DNA, the CDR3 is TGTGCCAGCAGCCCAGGGACAGGGGGCGCTTACGGCTACACCTTC. It codes for CASSPGTGGAYGYTF.